This TCR beta chain was identified during a study of glioma-infiltrating T cells. Amplification of TCR alpha and beta CDR3 regions from RNA used iRepertoire nested multiplex PCR. Tissue mRNA or PBMC total RNA, roughly 90-450 ng, went into one-step reverse transcription and amplification. TCRdb recomputed calls from the multiplex PCR reads with MiXCR, one row per CDR3 protein. The sample carries under 20,000 distinct CDR3 sequences, about three fifths recorded once. To note about this clonotype: The antigen is undetermined.

Trimming shortened V by 7 bases and J by 5 bases, and 12 bases separated the two germline ends. CDR3 size: 12 residues. Germline V gives CDR1 SGDLS, CDR2 YYNGEE. Broader study findings: Non-neoplastic patients had below-expected tissue-blood divergence, while all gliomas exceeded expectation. Very few CDR3 sequences were shared between tissue and blood.

This clonotype originated in a human donor with low-grade glioma or glioblastoma, undergoing nonglioma brain surgery, or in good health (not recorded which). The rearrangement joins TRBV9 to TRBJ1-1; D might be TRBD1 (5 bases). Sequenced sample: glioma tissue, nonneoplastic brain tissue, or PBMCs (not recorded which). The CDR3 sequence: CASPPGGTEAFF. For the CDR3, the DNA is TGTGCCAGCCCTCCCGGGGGGACTGAAGCTTTCTTT.